One T cell receptor beta chain is described in this entry. Antigen unknown. This entry is derived from a study of OX40 agonist ivuxolimab in advanced cancers. The wider study: Patients in dose escalation had liver, melanoma, kidney or head and neck cancers. Study results and caveats: With doses of 0.1 to 3.0 mg/kg, CD4+ and CD8+ blood T cells had undergone clonal expansion by week 6.

In germline, CDR1 is SEHNR, CDR2 FQNEAQ (reference sequence). V lost 4 bases and J 1 base, leaving 7 bases between the germline ends. This CDR3 has 13 amino acids. Method: immunoSEQ multiplex PCR; TCRdb's copy keeps in-frame clones and lacks some. The sample contains tens of thousands of clones, 84% of which appear only once. The specimen comprised CD4+ or CD8+ T cells sorted from blood, sampled in a trial of the OX40 agonist ivuxolimab. This sequence originates from an adult with an advanced solid tumor such as melanoma, head and neck, liver or kidney cancer. The chain is built from TRBV7-9 and TRBJ1-1, with D uncertain. Here the CDR3 reads CASSSWTNTEAFF. CDR3 bases: TGTGCCAGCAGCTCCTGGACGAACACTGAAGCTTTCTTT.